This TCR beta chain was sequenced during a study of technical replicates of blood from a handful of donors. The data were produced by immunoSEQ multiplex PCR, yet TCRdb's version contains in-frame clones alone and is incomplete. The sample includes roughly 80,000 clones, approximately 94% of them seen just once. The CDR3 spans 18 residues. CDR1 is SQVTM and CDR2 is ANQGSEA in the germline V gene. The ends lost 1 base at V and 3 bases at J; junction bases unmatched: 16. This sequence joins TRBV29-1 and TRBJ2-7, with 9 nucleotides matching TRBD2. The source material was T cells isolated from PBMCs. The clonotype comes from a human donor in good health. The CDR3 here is CSVEGGSSGRQGLYEQYF. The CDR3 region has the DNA TGCAGCGTTGAAGGGGGGTCCAGCGGGAGGCAGGGGCTCTACGAGCAGTACTTC.